This T cell receptor beta chain was identified during a study of T cells after yellow fever vaccination. Study-level results: Contaminants from the bulk population, in the form of abundant clonotypes, could be found in FACS-sorted repertoires. Most primary-vaccination clones reappeared after the booster (more than 95% CD4, about 87% CD8). A faster peak, day 5 versus 15, was reached by the weaker secondary response.

In its sample, this clonotype was seen a few times. The antigen is unknown. In making TCR cDNA, 5'RACE template switching added a universal primer site and UMIs to it. TCRdb analysed the 5' RACE reads with MiXCR anew, one entry per CDR3 protein. The table lists just under 600,000 distinct CDR3 sequences, about 13% of them singletons. The V gene end was trimmed by 6 bases and the J gene end by 4 bases; junction bases not matched to a gene: 5. The CDR3 is 13 amino acids. Germline V gene data show CDR1 as SGHDT and CDR2 as YYEEEE. This receptor was obtained from a man aged 25 to 40 who received the YFV17D yellow fever vaccine. The chain has TRBV5-6 and TRBJ2-5; 8 positions match TRBD1. The specimen was PBMCs, collected on the day of the yellow fever booster vaccination. CDR3 in amino acids: CASIRDRRETQYF. The CDR3 DNA is TGTGCCAGCATCCGGGACAGGAGAGAGACCCAGTACTTC.